These 30 T cell receptor beta chains were all obtained from the same sample, sequenced in a study of OX40 agonist ivuxolimab in advanced cancers. Profiled with immunoSEQ multiplex PCR; TCRdb holds only in-frame clones, not every one. Of 60,000 to 90,000 clones listed, around 83% are singletons. Source: CD4+ or CD8+ T cells sorted from blood, taken in a trial of the OX40 agonist ivuxolimab. These receptors originate from an adult with an advanced solid tumor such as melanoma, head and neck, liver or kidney cancer.

The V gene is TRBV18, the J gene TRBJ1-3, with 7 bases that match TRBD1. CDR1 KGHSH and CDR2 LQKENI come from the germline V gene. The J segment lost 1 base and the V segment lost 2 bases, leaving 8 bases of the junction unmatched. The CDR3 is 17 residues long. The CDR3 DNA reads as TGTGCCAGCTCACCAAATCGTGCGACAGGGTCTGGAAACACCATATATTTT. Its translation is CASSPNRATGSGNTIYF.

The chain employs TRBV9 and TRBJ2-6; D not resolved. CDR1 and CDR2 from the germline V gene are SGDLS and YYNGEE. Trimming left V 0 bases short and J 0 bases short, with 10 bases between. The CDR3 runs to 17 residues. CDR3 in amino acids: CASSVALISSGANVLTF. The DNA of the CDR3 is TGTGCCAGCAGCGTAGCCCTAATAAGCTCTGGGGCCAACGTCCTGACTTTC.

This clone was picked up one time. This sequence may be a read error, since a much larger clone differs from it by one base. J is TRBJ2-7 and V is TRBV6-1, with no clear D. The CDR3 length is 11 residues. Trimming cost V 4 bases and J 2 bases, with 3 bases left between them. Per the germline V gene, CDR1 is MNHNS and CDR2 is SASEGT. Here the CDR3 DNA reads TGTGCCAGCAGTGGTGCCTACGAGCAGTACTTC. This translates into CASSGAYEQYF.

The V gene is TRBV5-1, the J gene TRBJ1-1, with 9 bases aligning to TRBD1. The CDR3 totals 15 residues. Germline loops: CDR1 SGHRS, CDR2 YFSETQ. Trimming at V came to 4 bases and at J to 4 bases, leaving 8 bases not matched to a gene. The CDR3: CASSLGQGYSTEAFF. CDR3 DNA sequence: TGCGCCAGCAGCCTTGGACAGGGGTATTCCACTGAAGCTTTCTTT.

V usage is TRBV2 and J usage is TRBJ2-1; possibly TRBD2 for D (5 bases). This CDR3 has 16 amino acids. The germline V and J ends were trimmed by 4 bases and 4 bases, with 17 bases remaining between them. Germline CDR1 reads SNHLY; CDR2 reads FYNNEI. The CDR3 region is CASSGSRASGYNEQFF. The CDR3 region has the DNA TGTGCCAGCAGTGGAAGCCGGGCTTCGGGGTACAATGAGCAGTTCTTC. Together with reference TRBV2 and TRBJ2-1, the CDR3 gives the full variable domain: EPEVTQTPSHQVTQMGQEVILRCVPISNHLYFYWYRQILGQKVEFLVSFYNNEISEKSEIFDDQFSVERPDGSNFTLKIRSTKLEDSAMYFCASSGSRASGYNEQFFGPGTRLTVL.

The chain links TRBV19 to TRBJ1-5; D gene uncertain. The CDR3 is 13 residues long. The ends were cut back, 7 bases at V and 6 bases at J, with 13 bases in the middle. Germline assignment: CDR1 LNHDA and CDR2 SQIVND (reference sequence). As DNA, the CDR3 is TGTGCCAGTACCGACTATCCAGGTCAGCCCCAGCATTTT. This translates into CASTDYPGQPQHF.

The chain couples TRBV7-8 to TRBJ2-2, with D perhaps being TRBD1 or TRBD2 (5 bases each). CDR3 length: 16 amino acids. CDR1 and CDR2 (germline): SGHVS, FQNEAQ. V gave up 4 bases and J gave up 1 base, with 13 bases separating them. The CDR3 bases are TGTGCCAGCAGCTCGAGGGGTCCGGAGAACACCGGGGAGCTGTTTTTT. It yields the protein CASSSRGPENTGELFF.

This sequence joins TRBV10-1 and TRBJ1-1; D not certain. This CDR3 spans 14 amino acids. Germline V gene sequence: CDR1 WNHNN, CDR2 SYGVQD (reference sequence). With 4 bases removed from V and 1 base from J, the gap between germline ends came to 10 bases. The DNA for the CDR3 is TGCGCCAGCAGTGGTTCCAAGGGGAACACTGAAGCTTTCTTT. Residues: CASSGSKGNTEAFF.

The chain employs TRBV7-2 and TRBJ1-5; TRBD1 matches 8 bases. V was pared by 5 bases and J by 7 bases, with 4 bases of the junction left unmatched. The CDR3 is 13 residues long. Germline CDR1 and CDR2: SGHTA and FQGNSA. CDR3 residues: CASSLTGEQPQHF. The CDR3 DNA sequence: TGTGCCAGCAGCCTGACAGGGGAGCAGCCCCAGCATTTT.

This chain links TRBV11-2 with TRBJ2-2; D may be TRBD2 (7 bases). The CDR3 is made up of 16 amino acids. Germline loops: CDR1 SGHAT, CDR2 FQNNGV. V lost 5 bases and J 4 bases, leaving 17 bases between the germline ends. CDR3 nucleotides: TGTGCCAGCAGCCCCCATATCCGGGGGGCCACCGGGGAGCTGTTTTTT. It is translated as CASSPHIRGATGELFF. Based on the CDR3 plus reference TRBV11-2 and TRBJ2-2, the full variable domain is EAGVAQSPRYKIIEKRQSVAFWCNPISGHATLYWYQQILGQGPKLLIQFQNNGVVDDSQLPKDRFSAERLKGVDSTLKIQPAKLEDSAVYLCASSPHIRGATGELFFGEGSRLTVL.

The chain is built from TRBV19 and TRBJ1-5; possibly TRBD1 for D (6 bases). CDR3 size: 14 residues. From germline, CDR1 is LNHDA and CDR2 SQIVND (reference sequence). Trimming removed 5 bases from V and 6 bases from J, with 14 bases in between. The chain's CDR3 is CASSDTGYGQPQHF. In nucleotides, the CDR3 is TGTGCCAGTAGTGATACAGGGTATGGTCAGCCCCAGCATTTT.

The genes are TRBV5-1 and TRBJ1-1, with unresolved D. Germline CDR1 SGHRS, CDR2 YFSETQ. There are 13 residues in the CDR3. Trimming took 2 bases from V and 1 from J, leaving 6 bases between them. The CDR3 region has the DNA TGCGCCAGCAGCTTAAGGTCGAACACTGAAGCTTTCTTT. Translation gives CASSLRSNTEAFF.

This chain joins TRBV7-9 and TRBJ2-3; 9 nucleotides agree with TRBD2. This CDR3 is built from 16 residues. Trimming at V came to 2 bases and at J to 0 bases, leaving 3 bases not matched to a gene. The V gene's germline CDR1 is SEHNR and CDR2 FQNEAQ (reference sequence). CDR3 loop: CASSLPSGASTDTQYF. CDR3 DNA: TGTGCCAGCAGCTTACCTAGCGGGGCGAGCACAGATACGCAGTATTTT.

The chain employs TRBV10-3 and TRBJ1-1; 7 positions match TRBD1. The germline CDR1 and CDR2 sequences are ENHRY and SYGVKD. V lost 0 bases and J lost 5; bases outside the gene matches: 9. The CDR3 sequence is 16 residues long. CDR3 bases: TGTGCCATCAGTGAGTCGCGGGCACAGGGGTTGACTGAAGCTTTCTTT. It encodes CAISESRAQGLTEAFF.

V is TRBV4-1 and J is TRBJ2-1; 8 bases line up with TRBD2. The CDR3 sequence is 18 residues long. The trim removed 7 bases at V and 5 bases at J, leaving 19 bases unmatched. CDR1 MGHRA and CDR2 YSYEKL come from the germline V gene. In nucleotides, the CDR3 is TGCGCCAGCACCCCAGGGGATCGAAGCGGGGGCTCTGACAATGAGCAGTTCTTC. Translation: CASTPGDRSGGSDNEQFF.

The rearrangement uses TRBV4-3 and TRBJ2-5; a possible D gene is TRBD2 (5 bases). CDR3 length: 14 amino acids. The V gene's germline CDR1 is LGHNA and CDR2 YSLEER. V shed 0 bases and J shed 5 bases, with 10 bases lying between them. CDR3 DNA sequence: TGCGCCAGCAGCCAAGATCGGAGGCCGGAGACCCAGTACTTC. Translation: CASSQDRRPETQYF.

This clone was picked up a small number of times. The chain links TRBV2 to TRBJ1-5, with D uncertain. The CDR3 has 15 amino acids. V was trimmed by 4 bases and J by 0 bases, leaving 10 bases between them. Per germline, CDR1 SNHLY and CDR2 FYNNEI. The CDR3 nucleotides are TGTGCCAGCAGTGGTGGCGGGATTAGCAATCAGCCCCAGCATTTT. Translating gives CASSGGGISNQPQHF.

CDR3 amino acids: CASNEQGNTEAFF. In DNA, the CDR3 is TGTGCCAGCAACGAGCAGGGCAACACTGAAGCTTTCTTT. The chain is built from TRBV2 and TRBJ1-1, with a possible D match to TRBD1 (5 bases). Germline-derived CDR1 and CDR2 are SNHLY and FYNNEI. This CDR3 has 13 residues. V was trimmed by 7 bases and J by 2 bases, leaving 11 bases between them.

The chain combines TRBV21-1 with TRBJ1-2. TRBV21-1 is tagged as a pseudogene. CDR3 size: 16 residues. The DNA for the CDR3 is TGTGCCAGCAGCAAACGGTGGGGGAGGATAAACTATGGCTACACCTTC. Amino acids: CASSKRWGRINYGYTF.

Concerning this clone itself: One end of the junction varies from germline; a read error may be responsible. The chain employs TRBV28 and TRBJ1-5; a possible D gene is TRBD1 (6 bases). Germline-derived CDR1 and CDR2 are MDHEN and SYDVKM. CDR3 length equals 14 residues. CDR3: CASSSPTGPQPQHF. In nucleotides, the CDR3 is TGCGCCAGCAGTTCACCGACAGGACCGCAGCCCCAGCATTTT.

V gene TRBV15 combines with J gene TRBJ2-7; D uncertain. CDR1 and CDR2 from the germline V gene are LNHNV and YYDKDF (reference sequence). There are 15 residues in the CDR3. V was clipped by 0 bases and J by 3 bases, with 12 bases between them. This CDR3 reads CATSRDVRQLYEQYF. For the CDR3, the DNA is TGTGCCACCAGCAGAGATGTGAGACAACTCTACGAGCAGTACTTC.

This clone was seen just once. The chain links TRBV7-9 to TRBJ1-5; TRBD1 matches 8 bases. The CDR3 totals 16 residues. Germline V gene sequence: CDR1 SEHNR, CDR2 FQNEAQ (reference sequence). The J segment lost 3 bases and the V segment lost 5 bases, leaving 9 bases of the junction unmatched. The CDR3 DNA reads TGTGCCAGCAGCGGGCCGGGACAGGTTCCCAATCAGCCCCAGCATTTT. Its protein is CASSGPGQVPNQPQHF.

The V and J genes are TRBV5-1 and TRBJ2-7; D is undetermined. In germline, CDR1 is SGHRS, CDR2 YFSETQ. The CDR3 length is 15 residues. Trimming took off 0 bases at V and 0 bases at J, with 10 bases between the two ends. The CDR3 DNA sequence: TGCGCCAGCAGCTTGGCTGGCATTAGCTCCTACGAGCAGTACTTC. Translated: CASSLAGISSYEQYF.

This sequence joins TRBV5-6 and TRBJ2-7, with D uncertain. This CDR3 is 14 amino acids long. V lost 0 bases and J 7 bases, leaving 14 bases between the germline ends. Germline V gives CDR1 SGHDT, CDR2 YYEEEE. The CDR3 sequence: CASSLVPAPREQYF. In nucleotides, the CDR3 is TGTGCCAGCAGCTTGGTTCCGGCCCCCCGAGAGCAGTACTTC.

J is TRBJ1-1 and V is TRBV9; D is unresolved. Germline values: CDR1 SGDLS, CDR2 YYNGEE. The CDR3 has 16 residues. V was cut by 4 bases and J by 5 bases, with 21 bases left in between. The CDR3 sequence: CASSPQGTNLGTEAFF. The CDR3 nucleotides read TGTGCCAGCAGCCCTCAAGGTACGAATTTGGGGACTGAAGCTTTCTTT.

The chain uses TRBV5-4 and TRBJ1-2; D is perhaps TRBD1 (5 bases). The length of the CDR3 is 14 residues. V was clipped by 3 bases and J by 6 bases, with 15 bases between them. Germline CDR1 and CDR2: SGHNT and YYREEE (reference sequence). Here the CDR3 DNA reads TGTGCCAGCAGCTCGGGAGGGGAAGCTAATGGCTACACCTTC. Translated: CASSSGGEANGYTF.

This rearrangement joins TRBV27 to TRBJ2-1, with 12 bases that match TRBD2. The length of the CDR3 is 16 residues. V lost 5 bases and J lost 5; bases outside the gene matches: 7. CDR1 is MNHEY, CDR2 SMNVEV, per germline (reference sequence). The CDR3 loop reads CASSSPSGRANNEQFF. For the CDR3, the DNA is TGTGCCAGCAGTAGCCCTAGCGGGAGGGCTAACAATGAGCAGTTCTTC.

The chain recombines TRBV11-3 with TRBJ1-2; D is ambiguous. CDR1 SGHNT and CDR2 YENEEA come from the germline V gene. Trimming took 1 base from V and 4 from J, leaving 10 bases between them. The CDR3 loop spans 14 amino acids. The CDR3 here is CASSLVSNAYGYTF. The CDR3 region has the DNA TGTGCCAGCAGCTTAGTATCAAACGCCTATGGCTACACCTTC.

The rearrangement joins TRBV5-6 to TRBJ1-1, with D unresolved. Trimming cost V 1 base and J 11 bases, with 18 bases left between them. This CDR3 contains 14 residues. Germline V gene data show CDR1 as SGHDT and CDR2 as YYEEEE. The CDR3 DNA reads as TGTGCCAGCAGCTTGTGGCAGGCTTTCGTTGGGGCTTTCTTT. It yields the protein CASSLWQAFVGAFF.

V and J are TRBV28 and TRBJ1-2; tentative D call: TRBD1 (5 bases). Deletions cut 3 bases from V and 4 bases from J, with 12 bases between. The CDR3 contains 14 residues. CDR1 is MDHEN and CDR2 is SYDVKM in the germline V gene. CDR3 sequence reads: CASSFGGATYGYTF. Written as DNA, the CDR3 is TGTGCCAGCAGTTTTGGAGGGGCTACCTATGGCTACACCTTC.